The sequence of this T cell receptor (beta chain) was determined in a study of blood T cell repertoires in COVID-19. On the study more broadly: The analysed material was cDNA or gDNA that came from T cells, B-cell-depleted T cells, or PBMCs.

Germline CDR1 MNHEY, CDR2 SMNVEV (reference sequence). The CDR3 covers 15 residues. Trimming took off 2 bases at V and 8 bases at J, with 13 bases between the two ends. Original processing notes: Estimates of nucleated cell counts were drawn from the amplification of reference gene primers. Clones were read by immunoSEQ multiplex PCR, and TCRdb kept only the in-frame ones, dropping some. That table furnishes V, J and clone size, whereas the DNA furnished D and trimming. The sample contains about 200,000 clones, around 84% of which appear only once. Sequencing was done on a sample of peripheral blood. V is TRBV27 and J is TRBJ1-6; D perhaps matches TRBD1 (6 bases). The TCR sequence derives from a man aged 60 to 69 with acute or convalescent COVID-19. The CDR3 DNA is TGTGCCAGCAGTTTAACAGGGAGCAAATATTCACCCCTCCACTTT. It specifies CASSLTGSKYSPLHF.